Below are 16 T cell receptor beta chains sequenced from a single sample in a study of T cells after yellow fever vaccination. TCRdb redid the calling of the 5' RACE reads with MiXCR, one entry per CDR3 protein. The data show over 150,000 distinct CDR3 sequences, approximately 6.8% seen once. The sample consisted of CD4+ T cells sorted from PBMCs, taken 5 days after the first yellow fever vaccination. Every receptor here comes from a man younger than 35 who received the YFV17D yellow fever vaccine.

This clonotype was detected many times. This chain joins TRBV4-1 and TRBJ1-5; 7 bases map to TRBD1. Germline loops: CDR1 MGHRA, CDR2 YSYEKL. J lost 4 bases, V lost 0 bases, and 9 bases had no gene match. The CDR3 contains 17 residues. The CDR3, as DNA: TGCGCCAGCAGCCAAGAAATTGGGACAGAACGAAATCAGCCCCAGCATTTT. Its translation is CASSQEIGTERNQPQHF.

The chain uses TRBV18 and TRBJ2-7; D unclear. The CDR3 is made up of 14 amino acids. Germline V gene sequence: CDR1 KGHSH, CDR2 LQKENI. The germline V and J ends were trimmed by 3 bases and 2 bases, with 11 bases remaining between them. The CDR3 DNA reads TGTGCCAGCTCACCCAATTACAATACCTACGAGCAGTACTTC. This codes for CASSPNYNTYEQYF.

This clonotype showed up many times. The chain couples TRBV7-9 to TRBJ2-1; no firm D call. The CDR3 runs to 12 residues. Germline V gene sequence: CDR1 SEHNR, CDR2 FQNEAQ (reference sequence). Trimming left V 5 bases short and J 12 bases short, with 14 bases between. CDR3 loop: CASSLLGKGQFF. Here the CDR3 DNA reads TGTGCCAGCAGCCTTTTAGGAAAGGGGCAGTTCTTC.

A few counts support this clonotype. The J gene is TRBJ2-2, the V gene TRBV7-2, with D maybe TRBD1 (6 bases). This CDR3 comprises 15 residues. Germline CDR1 and CDR2: SGHTA and FQGNSA. Trimming stripped 0 bases from V and 5 bases from J, with 10 bases between. As DNA, the CDR3 is TGTGCCAGCAGCTTAGCTGGGGGCGGGACCGGGGAGCTGTTTTTT. Protein product: CASSLAGGGTGELFF. Full variable domain (remainder filled in from reference TRBV7-2 and TRBJ2-2): GAGVSQSPSNKVTEKGKDVELRCDPISGHTALYWYRQSLGQGLEFLIYFQGNSAPDKSGLPSDRFSAERTGGSVSTLTIQRTQQEDSAVYLCASSLAGGGTGELFFGEGSRLTVL.

The chain employs TRBV10-3 and TRBJ2-2; D may be TRBD1 (6 bases). Trimming took off 4 bases at V and 7 bases at J, with 19 bases between the two ends. Germline lookup yields CDR1 ENHRY and CDR2 SYGVKD. The CDR3 consists of 16 residues. In DNA form, the CDR3 reads TGTGCCATCAGTGGTTTCGCGGCAGGGGATATCGGGGAGCTGTTTTTT. This encodes CAISGFAAGDIGELFF.

This clonotype has at least ten counts. This chain joins TRBV5-1 and TRBJ2-7; D uncertain. V was trimmed by 3 bases and J by 10 bases, leaving 17 bases between them. Germline V gene sequence: CDR1 SGHRS, CDR2 YFSETQ. This CDR3 has 13 amino acids. DNA for the CDR3: TGCGCCAGCAGCTGTACAAGCACTTTAAGACAGTACGTC. Translated: CASSCTSTLRQYV.

In its sample, this clonotype was seen many times. V gene TRBV7-2 combines with J gene TRBJ1-4; D uncertain. The CDR3 spans 12 residues. The V end lost 8 bases, the J end lost 4 bases, and 8 bases lay between the germline ends. In germline, CDR1 is SGHTA, CDR2 FQGNSA. This CDR3 is CASRRLNEKLFF. The CDR3 region has the DNA TGTGCCAGCCGCCGTCTTAATGAAAAACTGTTTTTT. Full variable domain (remainder filled in from reference TRBV7-2 and TRBJ1-4): GAGVSQSPSNKVTEKGKDVELRCDPISGHTALYWYRQSLGQGLEFLIYFQGNSAPDKSGLPSDRFSAERTGGSVSTLTIQRTQQEDSAVYLCASRRLNEKLFFGSGTQLSVL.

This clonotype appeared many times. As DNA, the CDR3 is TGCAGTGCTAGCCACAGGTTGGGGGAGACCCAGTACTTC. It codes for CSASHRLGETQYF. The chain recombines TRBV20-1 with TRBJ2-5; weak D call: TRBD1 (5 bases). The germline gives CDR1 DFQATT, CDR2 SNEGSKA (reference sequence). The CDR3 loop spans 13 amino acids. Trimming removed 3 bases from V and 5 bases from J, with 13 bases in between.

Ten or more counts support this clonotype. The chain joins TRBV7-9 to TRBJ2-5; D might be TRBD2 (6 bases). The germline V gene has CDR1 SEHNR and CDR2 FQNEAQ (reference sequence). The germline V and J ends were trimmed by 1 base and 3 bases, with 9 bases remaining between them. This CDR3 comprises 14 residues. The CDR3 nucleotides are TGTGCCAGCAGCTTAGAGGCGGGGAAAGAGACCCAGTACTTC. This codes for CASSLEAGKETQYF.

This clonotype appeared many times. The chain recombines TRBV5-1 with TRBJ2-3; 7 positions match TRBD1. After removal of 0 bases from V and 6 bases from J, the junction contained 7 bases not matched to a gene. Germline assignment: CDR1 SGHRS and CDR2 YFSETQ. There are 15 residues in the CDR3. The CDR3 reads CASSLEDRVGDTQYF. The CDR3 DNA reads as TGCGCCAGCAGCTTGGAAGACAGGGTCGGGGATACGCAGTATTTT.

This clonotype was recorded many times. The J gene is TRBJ2-5, the V gene TRBV9; D could derive from TRBD1 or TRBD2 (5 bases each). Germline CDR1 is SGDLS and CDR2 is YYNGEE. V gave up 0 bases and J gave up 6 bases, with 15 bases separating them. This CDR3 comprises 15 residues. The CDR3 coding sequence is TGTGCCAGCAGCGTAGGAGGGGCCGTCGGACAGACCCAGTACTTC. This translates into CASSVGGAVGQTQYF.

In its sample, this clonotype was seen a few times. The V call is TRBV20-1, the J call TRBJ2-7; possible D gene TRBD2, 5 bases. There are 16 residues in the CDR3. CDR1 DFQATT and CDR2 SNEGSKA come from the germline V gene (reference sequence). Here the CDR3 DNA reads TGCAGTGCCAGAGGGATTAGGGAGCAGAGCTCCTACGAGCAGTACGTC. Translation gives CSARGIREQSSYEQYV.

At least ten counts were recorded for this clonotype. V is TRBV12-3 or TRBV12-4 and J is TRBJ2-5; 7 nucleotides line up with TRBD2. The CDR3 consists of 15 residues. After removal of 1 base from V and 1 base from J, the junction contained 3 bases not matched to a gene. CDR3 in amino acids: CASSLGAGPQETQYF. The CDR3 nucleotides read TGTGCCAGCAGTTTAGGAGCGGGGCCCCAAGAGACCCAGTACTTC.

This clonotype was counted ten times or more. The chain has TRBV11-3 and TRBJ2-2; the D is unclear. V shed 10 bases and J shed 0 bases, with 15 bases lying between them. The CDR3 loop spans 15 amino acids. Germline assignment: CDR1 SGHNT and CDR2 YENEEA. The CDR3 DNA sequence: TGTGCCACCTCGTTCGGTACGGCGAACACCGGGGAGCTGTTTTTT. This translates into CATSFGTANTGELFF. The whole variable domain, remainder taken from reference TRBV11-3 and TRBJ2-2, is EAGVVQSPRYKIIEKKQPVAFWCNPISGHNTLYWYLQNLGQGPELLIRYENEEAVDDSQLPKDRFSAERLKGVDSTLKIQPAELGDSAVYLCATSFGTANTGELFFGEGSRLTVL.

This clonotype was counted between two and nine times. This chain uses TRBV5-4 with TRBJ2-5; D might be TRBD1 (5 bases). This CDR3 is 14 amino acids long. Trimming removed 1 base from V and 4 bases from J, with 11 bases in between. The germline gives CDR1 SGHNT, CDR2 YYREEE (reference sequence). CDR3 sequence (DNA): TGTGCCAGCAGCTTGCGGCAGGGTAGAGAGACCCAGTACTTC. Protein: CASSLRQGRETQYF.

This clonotype was recorded many times. The chain links TRBV20-1 to TRBJ2-1, with D perhaps TRBD2 (6 bases). The CDR3 covers 13 residues. V lost 1 base and J lost 6, with 10 bases in between. CDR1 DFQATT and CDR2 SNEGSKA come from the germline V gene (reference sequence). The DNA of the CDR3 is TGCAGTGCTAGAGGGACCGGGGGCAATGAGCAGTTCTTC. Residues: CSARGTGGNEQFF.